This T cell receptor beta chain emerged from a study of shared clonotypes between healthy human individuals. Findings and limits, study-wide: Few donors restricted represented genetic and exposure-history diversity. Memory subsets had estimated richness that was generally smaller than that of naive subsets.

Concerning this clone: The antigen is not known. This same CDR3 is encoded by further DNA sequences in the sample.

At the deep level, the assay was run. TCRdb's table, derived via immunoSEQ multiplex PCR, lists solely in-frame clones and lacks some. The sample holds roughly 2.6 million clones, 90% to 95% seen once. Partitioning of CD4+ cells yielded a CD45RA+ naive subset and a CD45RA-negative memory subset. With 0 bases removed from V and 8 bases from J, the gap between germline ends came to 4 bases. The germline V gene encodes CDR1 DFQATT and CDR2 SNEGSKA (reference sequence). There are 10 residues in the CDR3. The J gene is TRBJ1-2, the V gene TRBV20-1; D is ambiguous. Sequenced input: naive CD4+ T cells sorted from blood. Subset in this sample: CD45RA+ positively selected. This clonotype was sampled from a young man in good health. CDR3 residues: CSARDGGYTF. In DNA, the CDR3 is TGCAGTGCTAGAGATGGAGGCTACACCTTC.